The next 22 T cell receptor beta chains were all read from a single sample in a study of early T cells in non-severe SARS-CoV-2 infection. TCRdb passed the 5' RACE reads through MiXCR, listing each CDR3 protein once. The sample lists some 30,000 distinct CDR3 sequences, over 2.5% seen once, with roughly 0.7% in the top ten. The material sequenced was whole blood. The receptors were sampled from an adult who was a healthcare worker with PCR-confirmed SARS-CoV-2 infection or an uninfected control (not recorded which).

This clonotype was seen repeatedly, ten times or more. The CDR3 DNA follows: TGTGCCAGTTCGAGGCAGGGCTTCTATCAGCCCCAGCATTTT. It specifies CASSRQGFYQPQHF. This chain links TRBV19 with TRBJ1-5, with a possible D match to TRBD1 (5 bases). Germline V CDR1 and CDR2: LNHDA, SQIVND (reference sequence). Trimming removed 8 bases at V and 5 bases at J, with 16 bases between. The CDR3 contains 14 residues.

This clonotype was seen ten or more times. The chain joins TRBV18 to TRBJ2-7; TRBD2 is a possible D gene (6 bases). The CDR3 has 13 amino acids. The germline V and J ends were trimmed by 3 bases and 7 bases, with 13 bases remaining between them. Germline CDR1 and CDR2: KGHSH and LQKENI. The CDR3 is CASSPIADGEQYV. Here the CDR3 DNA reads TGTGCCAGCTCACCCATAGCGGACGGTGAGCAGTACGTC.

This clonotype was seen many times. This sequence joins TRBV7-9 and TRBJ2-1; 8 nucleotides agree with TRBD1. V lost 4 bases, J lost 8 bases, and 1 base stayed unmatched. Per germline, CDR1 SEHNR and CDR2 FQNEAQ (reference sequence). The CDR3 has 12 amino acids. In DNA form, the CDR3 reads TGTGCCAGCAGCTGGACAGGGCATGAGCAGTTCTTC. It specifies CASSWTGHEQFF.

Within the sample, this clonotype is medium-sized. The V gene is TRBV5-1, the J gene TRBJ2-2; 7 bases fit TRBD1. The CDR3 has 15 amino acids. The germline V gene has CDR1 SGHRS and CDR2 YFSETQ. The V and J ends lost 4 bases and 3 bases, in that order; junction bases with no gene match: 6. The CDR3 DNA follows: TGCGCCAGCAGCCTACAGGGGAGCGACACCGGGGAGCTGTTTTTT. This translates into CASSLQGSDTGELFF.

This clonotype was counted many times. V usage is TRBV7-2 and J usage is TRBJ1-4; possible D gene TRBD1, 5 bases. CDR1 is SGHTA and CDR2 is FQGNSA in the germline V gene. The CDR3 loop spans 16 amino acids. Deletions cut 3 bases from V and 0 bases from J, with 11 bases between. CDR3: CASSLVTGATNEKLFF. In nucleotides, the CDR3 is TGTGCCAGCAGCTTGGTAACAGGAGCAACTAATGAAAAACTGTTTTTT.

The table lists this clonotype with many counts. The chain joins TRBV18 to TRBJ2-5, with D unclear. Germline loops: CDR1 KGHSH, CDR2 LQKENI. The CDR3 is 13 amino acids. V shed 6 bases and J shed 2 bases, with 10 bases lying between them. The CDR3 region has the DNA TGTGCCAGCTCCCCTCTGGGACAAGAGACCCAGTACTTC. It yields the protein CASSPLGQETQYF.

Many counts were recorded for this clonotype. The chain links TRBV18 to TRBJ1-1, with TRBD1 matching 7 bases. Germline trimming cut 5 bases from V and 6 bases from J; bases unmatched to any gene: 9. CDR1 is KGHSH, CDR2 LQKENI, per germline. The CDR3 is 14 amino acids. The CDR3 sequence is CASSVGGTEPEAFF. For the CDR3, the DNA is TGTGCCAGCTCAGTTGGTGGGACAGAACCTGAAGCTTTCTTT.

This clonotype was recorded at least ten times. The DNA of the CDR3 is TGTGCCAGCAGCTTAACTAGCGGGGGGATATATACGCAGTATTTT. Protein: CASSLTSGGIYTQYF. The J gene is TRBJ2-3, the V gene TRBV7-6; 12 bases align to TRBD2. The germline gives CDR1 SGHVS, CDR2 FNYEAQ. The length of the CDR3 is 15 residues. V was pared by 2 bases and J by 7 bases, with 4 bases of the junction left unmatched.

As for this clonotype: A junction end diverges from the germline sequence, so it may reflect a read error. CDR3 in DNA: TGTGTCAGCAGCTTGGCCGTAGGGAGCTCTGGGGCCAACGTCCCGACTTTC. Translation gives CVSSLAVGSSGANVPTF. This chain connects TRBV5-5 to TRBJ2-6, with D perhaps assigned TRBD1 or TRBD2 (5 bases each). Germline-derived CDR1 and CDR2 are SGHKS and YYEKEE (reference sequence). The CDR3 contains 17 residues.

At least ten counts were recorded for this clonotype. The chain combines TRBV5-8 with TRBJ1-5; D gene ambiguous. Germline CDR1 is SGHTS and CDR2 is YDEGEE. The CDR3 consists of 17 residues. V was pared by 4 bases and J by 0 bases, with 17 bases between. The CDR3 bases are TGTGCCAGCAGCACTGAAGACTACCCATATAGCAATCAGCCCCAGCATTTT. Translation gives CASSTEDYPYSNQPQHF.

Comment on this clonotype: This may be a read error: a much more frequent sequence differs by one nucleotide. The chain recombines TRBV12-3 or TRBV12-4 with TRBJ1-3; D is ambiguous. This CDR3 has 13 amino acids. The CDR3 sequence is CVSSLPDGNTIYF. The CDR3 nucleotides are TGTGTCAGCAGTTTACCAGATGGAAACACCATATATTTT.

This clonotype was seen repeatedly, ten times or more. J is TRBJ1-2 and V is TRBV6-2 or TRBV6-3, with D maybe TRBD1 (5 bases). In germline, CDR1 is MNHEY, CDR2 SVGEGT. The CDR3 spans 13 residues. Trimming removed 6 bases from V and 4 bases from J, with 12 bases in between. CDR3 nucleotide sequence: TGTGCCAGCAGAGACGAGGGGTTCTATGGCTACACCTTC. Amino acids: CASRDEGFYGYTF.

In this sample, this clonotype turned up many times. The chain is built from TRBV29-1 and TRBJ1-6; TRBD1 matches 9 bases. The CDR3 is made up of 13 amino acids. V trimming: 6 bases; J trimming: 8 bases; junction bases outside the gene matches: 5. Germline V CDR1 and CDR2: SQVTM, ANQGSEA. The CDR3 sequence: CSVGQGRDSPLHF. In nucleotides, the CDR3 is TGCAGCGTAGGACAGGGGCGGGATTCACCCCTCCACTTT.

In this sample, this clonotype turned up many times. This sequence joins TRBV6-6 and TRBJ2-3, with D possibly TRBD1 on 5 matching bases. This CDR3 is built from 17 residues. Germline CDR1 reads MNHNY; CDR2 reads SVGAGI (reference sequence). The V gene lost 0 bases and the J gene lost 0 bases, with 13 bases spanning the gap. CDR3 coding DNA: TGTGCCAGCAGTTACTCGATGTGGGCAGGGAGCACAGATACGCAGTATTTT. Translating it yields CASSYSMWAGSTDTQYF.

The sample holds many counts of this clonotype. This rearrangement joins TRBV7-9 to TRBJ2-2; D call uncertain. Per the germline V gene, CDR1 is SEHNR and CDR2 is FQNEAQ (reference sequence). V was clipped by 5 bases and J by 4 bases, with 8 bases between them. The CDR3 is 13 amino acids. CDR3: CASSQSTTGELFF. CDR3 bases: TGTGCCAGCAGCCAATCCACCACCGGGGAGCTGTTTTTT.

This clonotype was observed many times. J is TRBJ2-2 and V is TRBV7-3; the match to TRBD1 covers 8 bases. The CDR3 extends over 13 amino acids. The V and J ends lost 5 bases and 7 bases, in that order; junction bases with no gene match: 3. Per the germline V gene, CDR1 is SGHTA and CDR2 is FQGTGA. Written as DNA, the CDR3 is TGTGCCAGCAGCCTACAGGGGGTCGGGGAGCTGTTTTTT. It encodes CASSLQGVGELFF. The complete variable domain, with remaining parts taken from reference TRBV7-3 and TRBJ2-2, reads GAGVSQTPSNKVTEKGKYVELRCDPISGHTALYWYRQSLGQGPEFLIYFQGTGAADDSGLPNDRFFAVRPEGSVSTLKIQRTERGDSAVYLCASSLQGVGELFFGEGSRLTVL.

This clonotype was recorded many times. The chain employs TRBV18 and TRBJ1-4; D is perhaps TRBD1 (6 bases). Germline CDR1 and CDR2: KGHSH and LQKENI. The V gene lost 6 bases and the J gene lost 7 bases, with 12 bases spanning the gap. The CDR3 totals 13 residues. The CDR3 DNA reads TGTGCCAGCTCGGCAGGACAGATTGAAAAACTGTTTTTT. Its protein product is CASSAGQIEKLFF. Full variable domain (remainder filled in from reference TRBV18 and TRBJ1-4): NAGVMQNPRHLVRRRGQEARLRCSPMKGHSHVYWYRQLPEEGLKFMVYLQKENIIDESGMPKERFSAEFPKEGPSILRIQQVVRGDSAAYFCASSAGQIEKLFFGSGTQLSVL.

This clonotype has a handful of counts. The chain couples TRBV5-1 to TRBJ1-4; D ambiguous. Germline lookup yields CDR1 SGHRS and CDR2 YFSETQ. Trimming left V 4 bases short and J 10 bases short, with 8 bases between. The CDR3 contains 11 residues. This CDR3 is CASSEAGKLFF. CDR3 coding DNA: TGCGCCAGCAGCGAAGCAGGAAAACTGTTTTTT. Based on the CDR3 plus reference TRBV5-1 and TRBJ1-4, the full variable domain is KAGVTQTPRYLIKTRGQQVTLSCSPISGHRSVSWYQQTPGQGLQFLFEYFSETQRNKGNFPGRFSGRQFSNSRSEMNVSTLELGDSALYLCASSEAGKLFFGSGTQLSVL.

There are a few counts of this clonotype. The chain joins TRBV28 to TRBJ2-1; the D gene is possibly TRBD1 (6 bases). The germline gives CDR1 MDHEN, CDR2 SYDVKM. This CDR3 has 15 residues. V lost 3 bases, J lost 8 bases, and 17 bases lay in between. CDR3 in DNA: TGTGCCAGCAGTTTTTCGGCTTGGACAGTGGATGAGCAGTTCTTC. Amino acids: CASSFSAWTVDEQFF.

This clonotype came up a few times. The CDR3 nucleotides are TGCAGTGCTAGCCGGGACACGTCGGCTAATGAAAAACTGTTTTTT. Translated: CSASRDTSANEKLFF. The rearrangement links TRBV20-1 to TRBJ1-4; perhaps TRBD1 as D (6 bases). The V end lost 3 bases, the J end lost 3 bases, and 14 bases lay between the germline ends. The V gene's germline CDR1 is DFQATT and CDR2 SNEGSKA (reference sequence). CDR3 length: 15 residues.

This clonotype was observed a few times. The V and J genes are TRBV14 and TRBJ1-4; 10 bases align to TRBD1. Germline-derived CDR1 and CDR2 are SGHDN and FVKESK. V gave up 4 bases and J gave up 5 bases; unmatched junction bases: 10. This CDR3 spans 17 amino acids. The CDR3 region is CASSPRGLTGGNEKLFF. In nucleotides, the CDR3 is TGTGCCAGCAGCCCAAGAGGGCTGACAGGGGGCAATGAAAAACTGTTTTTT.

V usage is TRBV6-1 and J usage is TRBJ1-1; no clear D. Germline V gene data show CDR1 as MNHNS and CDR2 as SASEGT. This CDR3 comprises 13 residues. With 7 bases removed from V and 1 base from J, the gap between germline ends came to 10 bases. The CDR3 nucleotides read TGTGCCAGCATTCAGGAACGGAACACTGAAGCTTTCTTT. Translated, it gives CASIQERNTEAFF.